This T cell receptor (beta chain) comes out of a study of blood T cell repertoires in COVID-19. Sequencing was performed with immunoSEQ multiplex PCR; in TCRdb, only in-frame clones are kept and a portion is missing. The data show about 130,000 clones, with over 75% seen just once and 3.5% to 4.5% held by the top ten. Trimming cost V 5 bases and J 0 bases, with 19 bases left between them. This CDR3 is built from 17 residues. Germline CDR1 is SGHAT and CDR2 is FQNNGV. The sequenced sample consisted of peripheral blood. The chain combines TRBV11-2 with TRBJ1-1, with D perhaps matching TRBD1 (6 bases). The source of this sequence is a woman aged 60 to 75 with acute or convalescent COVID-19. The CDR3 spells CASSPRWGGPMNTEAFF. The CDR3 region has the DNA TGTGCCAGCAGCCCGAGATGGGGGGGGCCGATGAACACTGAAGCTTTCTTT.